One sample yielded the 2 T cell receptor beta chains listed below, sequenced in a study of tumor and adjacent non-tumor tissue in lung cancer. TCRbeta libraries were built with three rounds of nested PCR, modified from ARM-PCR. Each CDR3 protein gets one entry after TCRdb re-called the multiplex PCR reads with MiXCR. The data contain approximately 68,000 distinct CDR3 sequences, around 82% of them singletons. The template was RNA from unsorted bulk tissue. Distant lung tissue was collected more than 3 cm away from the tumor edge. Material for sequencing was distant non-tumor lung tissue. The receptor set was obtained from a man between 60 and 75 years old with non-small cell lung cancer.

Details on this clonotype: It may be a read error: a sequence one base away is much more abundant. The chain combines TRBV7-9 with TRBJ2-3; 7 bases match TRBD2. The CDR3 totals 17 residues. Germline CDR1 is SEHNR and CDR2 is FQNEAQ (reference sequence). The CDR3 loop is CASRRDAGGGPTDKQYF. CDR3 DNA sequence: TGTGCCAGCAGACGCGATGCCGGGGGAGGGCCGACAGATAAGCAGTATTTT.

Points on this clonotype: In this CDR3 the conserved last residue, phenylalanine or tryptophan, is missing, so a read error is likely. V gene TRBV4-1 combines with J gene TRBJ2-7; D remains ambiguous. This CDR3 is 13 amino acids long. CDR1 and CDR2 (germline): MGHRA, YSYEKL. V was pared by 3 bases and J by 0 bases, with 6 bases between. CDR3 region: CASSQRNSYEQYY. As DNA, the CDR3 is TGCGCCAGCAGCCAGCGCAACTCCTACGAGCAGTACTAC.